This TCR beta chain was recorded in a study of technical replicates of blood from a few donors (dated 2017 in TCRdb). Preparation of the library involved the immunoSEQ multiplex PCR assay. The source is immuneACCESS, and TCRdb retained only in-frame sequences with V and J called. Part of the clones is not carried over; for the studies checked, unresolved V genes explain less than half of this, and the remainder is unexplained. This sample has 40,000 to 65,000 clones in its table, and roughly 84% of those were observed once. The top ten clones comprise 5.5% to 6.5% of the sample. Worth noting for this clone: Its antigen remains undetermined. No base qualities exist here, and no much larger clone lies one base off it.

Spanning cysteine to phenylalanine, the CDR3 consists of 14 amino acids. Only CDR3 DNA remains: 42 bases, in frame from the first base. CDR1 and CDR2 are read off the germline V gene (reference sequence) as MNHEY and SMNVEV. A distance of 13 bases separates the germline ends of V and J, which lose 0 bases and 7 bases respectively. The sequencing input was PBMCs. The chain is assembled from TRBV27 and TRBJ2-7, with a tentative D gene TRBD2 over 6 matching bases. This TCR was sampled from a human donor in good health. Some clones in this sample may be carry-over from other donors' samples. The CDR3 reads CASSLSGGRREQYF. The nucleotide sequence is TGTGCCAGCAGTTTATCCGGGGGACGGAGGGAGCAGTACTTC.